This T cell receptor beta chain was identified in a study of blood T cell repertoires in COVID-19. Turning to the study itself: Specimens from acute and convalescent COVID-19 originated in the United States, Italy and Spain.

Per the original data handling: Amplified reference gene primers provided the basis for estimating nucleated cell counts. Here immunoSEQ multiplex PCR was the method, and the copy in TCRdb shows in-frame clones only, minus some. V and J calls and clone size follow that table, whereas D and trimming were derived from the DNA. The sample shows 250,000 to 350,000 clones, roughly 90% of them seen only once. Per the germline V gene, CDR1 is SGHVS and CDR2 is FQNEAQ. The CDR3 is 15 residues long. V shed 3 bases and J 6 bases; nucleotides not matched to a gene: 8. The chain couples TRBV7-8 to TRBJ1-5, with TRBD1 matching 7 bases. This TCR derives from a woman between 25 and 40 years old with COVID-19, enrolled during active disease. The sample was peripheral blood. The CDR3 sequence is CASSFLRTGSQPQHF. CDR3 sequence (DNA): TGTGCCAGCAGCTTCTTGCGGACAGGCTCTCAGCCCCAGCATTTT.